The rows below give T cell receptor beta chains drawn from one sample of a study of post-analysis software for immune sequencing data. TCRdb called the PCR reads again in MiXCR, with one record for every CDR3 protein. Here the sample spans approximately 660,000 distinct CDR3 sequences, 55% to 70% being singletons. The source material was blood. These receptors were taken from a girl aged 2 to 9 with multiple sclerosis. The CDR3 runs from the conserved cysteine through the conserved F or W. A D gene is named only where the DNA matches it firmly. Size is stated for part of the rows, as once, few or many counts, or as a class when the clone is expanded.

12	-	few	TRBV6-2/TRBV6-3	TRBJ1-1	TGTGCCAGCAGTAGGGAGGGGACTGAAGCTTTCTTT	CASSREGTEAFF
14	-	-	TRBV5-1	TRBJ1-4	TGCGCCAGCAGCTTGGGAATGGTCGGTGAAAAACTGTTTTTT	CASSLGMVGEKLFF
13	TRBD1	-	TRBV12-3/TRBV12-4	TRBJ2-7	TGTGCCAGCAGAGTTACAGGGGTCTACGAGCAGTACTTC	CASRVTGVYEQYF
15	-	few	TRBV7-3	TRBJ2-1	TGTGCCAGCAGCTTATCGGCGGGCGGCTACAATGAGCAGTTCTTC	CASSLSAGGYNEQFF
15	-	-	TRBV20-1	TRBJ2-1	TGCAGTGCTAGTGACAGCGGACGGGTCTGGAATGAGCAGTTCTTC	CSASDSGRVWNEQFF
13	-	-	TRBV20-1	TRBJ1-1	TGCAGTGCTACCGGGACGCAGAACACTGAAGCTTTCTTT	CSATGTQNTEAFF
13	-	-	TRBV6-2/TRBV6-3	TRBJ1-1	TGTACCAGCAGTTACTCAGGGAACACCGAAGCTTTCTTT	CTSSYSGNTEAFF
16	TRBD2	-	TRBV10-3	TRBJ2-5	TGTGCCATCAGTGGCCCTGGGACTAGCGGAGAAAAGACCCAGTACTTC	CAISGPGTSGEKTQYF
13	-	-	TRBV5-1	TRBJ2-1	TGCGCCAGCAGCTTGTCCCCCGGGGTTGAGCAGTTCTTC	CASSLSPGVEQFF
14	TRBD1	once	TRBV7-9	TRBJ2-7	TGTGCCAGCAGCTACGACGGGACAGAAGACGAGCAGTACTTC	CASSYDGTEDEQYF
14	-	-	TRBV4-1	TRBJ2-7	TGCGCCAGCAGCCAAGTACGGAGCCGGGGCGAGCAGTACTTC	CASSQVRSRGEQYF
16	TRBD1	few	TRBV7-2	TRBJ2-3	TGTGCCAGCAGCGAACAGGGACAGTTCCTCACAGATACGCAGTATTTT	CASSEQGQFLTDTQYF
13	-	-	TRBV5-4	TRBJ1-2	TGTGCCAGCAGCTCGGACGTGCGAAGTGGCTACACCTTC	CASSSDVRSGYTF
15	TRBD2	-	TRBV5-1	TRBJ2-1	TGCGCCAGCAGGCTTAAGACTAGCGGGGGTGATGAGCAGTTCTTC	CASRLKTSGGDEQFF
15	-	few	TRBV6-6	TRBJ2-1	TGTGCCAGCAGTCAGGGCCCGGGGGACCAAAATGAGCAGTTCTTC	CASSQGPGDQNEQFF
12	-	few	TRBV5-5	TRBJ2-1	TGTGCCAGCAGCGCTCCCACGTTGAGGCAGTTCTTC	CASSAPTLRQFF
16	TRBD2	-	TRBV29-1	TRBJ2-1	TGCAGCGCAAGAGTAGCGGGGGGGCCTAGGTCCAATGAGCAGTTCTTC	CSARVAGGPRSNEQFF
17	-	-	TRBV13	TRBJ1-6	TGTGCCAGCAGCTTAGAGGTAGGGAGCTCCTATAATTCACCCCTCCACTTT	CASSLEVGSSYNSPLHF
14	TRBD1	few	TRBV27	TRBJ1-2	TGTGCCAGCGGAAGACAGGGGAGCGACTATGGCTACACCTTC	CASGRQGSDYGYTF
13	-	-	TRBV5-1	TRBJ1-1	TGCGCCAGCCGACTTTTCGCAGACACTGAAGCTTTCTTT	CASRLFADTEAFF
19	-	-	TRBV12-3/TRBV12-4	TRBJ2-5	TGTGCCAGCAGCCCCCTAGGGGGGGGGGACATAGGAGGCAAAGAGACCCAGTACTTC	CASSPLGGGDIGGKETQYF
13	-	-	TRBV2	TRBJ1-2	TGTGCCAGCAGTGACCCCAATAACTATGGCTACACCTTC	CASSDPNNYGYTF
14	-	-	TRBV6-2/TRBV6-3	TRBJ2-7	TGTGCCAGCAGTTACTCGTTTACAGGGTCCGAGCAGTACTTC	CASSYSFTGSEQYF
12	-	-	TRBV15	TRBJ2-3	TGTGCCACCAGCACCCTGGCGGATACGCAGTATTTT	CATSTLADTQYF